Given below is one T cell receptor beta chain in context. Its antigen is not known. The sample is drawn from a study of shared clonotypes between healthy human individuals. The study's findings and limits: Naive subsets generally had larger estimated richness than memory subsets.

Profiling relied on immunoSEQ multiplex PCR, and the TCRdb table lists in-frame clones only, not all of them. The sample has around 2.3 million clones, about 94% seen once. This CDR3 is 15 amino acids long. The V gene lost 5 bases and the J gene lost 2 bases, with 15 bases spanning the gap. From germline, CDR1 is SEHNR and CDR2 FQNEAQ (reference sequence). This receptor was identified in a young man in good health. Sequenced: naive CD4+ T cells sorted from blood. Subset described: CD45RA+ positively selected. The V and J genes are TRBV7-9 and TRBJ2-5; D could derive from TRBD1 or TRBD2 (5 bases each). CDR3 amino acids: CASSAGTGAQETQYF. In DNA form, the CDR3 reads TGTGCCAGCAGCGCTGGCACCGGGGCTCAAGAGACCCAGTACTTC.